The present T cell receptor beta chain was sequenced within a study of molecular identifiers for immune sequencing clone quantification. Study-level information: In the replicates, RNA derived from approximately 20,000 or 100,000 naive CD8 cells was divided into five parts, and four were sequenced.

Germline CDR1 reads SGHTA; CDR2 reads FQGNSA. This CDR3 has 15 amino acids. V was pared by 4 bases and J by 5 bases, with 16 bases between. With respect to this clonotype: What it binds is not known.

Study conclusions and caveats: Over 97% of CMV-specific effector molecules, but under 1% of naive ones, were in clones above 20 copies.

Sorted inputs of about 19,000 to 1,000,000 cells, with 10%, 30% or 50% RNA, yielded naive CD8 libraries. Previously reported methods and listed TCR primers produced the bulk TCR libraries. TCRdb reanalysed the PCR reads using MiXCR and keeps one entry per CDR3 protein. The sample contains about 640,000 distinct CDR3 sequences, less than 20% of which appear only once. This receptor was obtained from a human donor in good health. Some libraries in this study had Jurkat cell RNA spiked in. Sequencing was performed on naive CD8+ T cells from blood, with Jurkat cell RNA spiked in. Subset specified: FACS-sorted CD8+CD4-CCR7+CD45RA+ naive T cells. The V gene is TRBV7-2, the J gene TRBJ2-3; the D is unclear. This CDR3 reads CASSYAIVGVDTQYF. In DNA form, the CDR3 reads TGTGCCAGCAGCTACGCCATCGTAGGTGTAGATACGCAGTATTTT.